The 9 T cell receptor beta chains below all came from one sample that was sequenced in a study of blood T cell repertoires in COVID-19. Assay: immunoSEQ multiplex PCR; the TCRdb copy retains only in-frame clones and omits some. The sample holds around 190,000 clones, about 83% seen once. Sample: PBMCs or T cells enriched from blood (not recorded which). The origin of the receptors is a woman in her 30s who had been exposed to COVID-19.

J is TRBJ2-5 and V is TRBV12-3 or TRBV12-4, with a possible D match to TRBD1 (6 bases). The length of the CDR3 is 12 residues. With 5 bases removed from V and 5 bases from J, the gap between germline ends came to 9 bases. As DNA, the CDR3 is TGTGCCAGCAGTAGGGGGATGGAGACCCAGTACTTC. Translating gives CASSRGMETQYF.

The chain uses TRBV7-9 and TRBJ2-5; a possible D gene is TRBD1 (6 bases). The V end lost 1 base, the J end lost 5 bases, and 14 bases lay between the germline ends. The CDR3 has 15 amino acids. Germline assignment: CDR1 SEHNR and CDR2 FQNEAQ (reference sequence). CDR3 sequence (DNA): TGTGCCAGCAGCTTAGGCACAGGGTGGGTTGAGACCCAGTACTTC. Translation: CASSLGTGWVETQYF.

This chain links TRBV27 with TRBJ1-2; TRBD1 matches at 9 bases. The CDR3 length is 17 residues. J was trimmed by 4 bases and V by 3 bases; bases with no gene match: 12. Germline lookup yields CDR1 MNHEY and CDR2 SMNVEV (reference sequence). The CDR3 sequence is CASSFGPIGQGRYGYTF. The CDR3 DNA reads TGTGCCAGCAGTTTTGGCCCGATCGGACAGGGGCGCTATGGCTACACCTTC.

In this sample, this clone turned up a few times. The chain links TRBV7-9 to TRBJ2-2; D not resolved. This CDR3 region has 11 residues. Looked up from germline, CDR1 is SEHNR and CDR2 is FQNEAQ (reference sequence). The germline V and J ends were trimmed by 9 bases and 3 bases, with 5 bases remaining between them. The CDR3 here is CASQYTGELFF. DNA for the CDR3: TGTGCCAGTCAATACACCGGGGAGCTGTTTTTT.

The CDR3: CSVGGRHNEMWFF. The CDR3, as DNA: TGCAGCGTTGGGGGCCGACACAATGAGATGTGGTTCTTC. V and J are TRBV29-1 and TRBJ2-1, with D tentatively TRBD1 (5 bases). The CDR3 sequence is 13 residues long. The germline CDR1 and CDR2 sequences are SQVTM and ANQGSEA. Trimming pared 4 bases from V and 15 bases from J, leaving 22 bases between.

The rearrangement uses TRBV21-1 and TRBJ2-1; the DNA was not used to check the table's D call, TRBD2. TRBV21-1 is assigned pseudogene status. There are 15 residues in the CDR3. The CDR3 spells CASSRQSGTSDEQFF. The CDR3 DNA reads as TGTGCCAGCAGCAGACAGAGTGGGACTAGCGACGAGCAGTTCTTC.

The rearrangement uses TRBV4-3 and TRBJ2-1; tentative D call: TRBD2 (6 bases). Germline assignment: CDR1 LGHNA and CDR2 YSLEER. Trimming left V 4 bases short and J 5 bases short, with 15 bases between. The CDR3 consists of 15 residues. The CDR3 spells CASSLEGRGDNEQFF. CDR3 sequence (DNA): TGCGCCAGCAGCCTCGAAGGGCGGGGCGACAATGAGCAGTTCTTC.

V is TRBV5-3 and J is TRBJ1-2; the D gene is possibly TRBD1 (6 bases). TRBV5-3 is an ORF, with its function uncertain. Trimming cost V 3 bases and J 2 bases, with 8 bases left between them. This CDR3 has 13 residues. The CDR3 sequence is CARSCTGNYGYTF. The CDR3 DNA follows: TGTGCCAGAAGCTGCACAGGGAACTATGGCTACACCTTC.

A word on this clone: In the same sample, other DNA sequences code for this CDR3. The genes are TRBV12-3 or TRBV12-4 and TRBJ1-1; TRBD1 is a possible D gene (5 bases). V was cut by 9 bases and J by 3 bases, with 11 bases left in between. CDR3 length: 12 amino acids. In DNA form, the CDR3 reads TGTGCCAGTAGTCGACAGTACACTGAAGCTTTCTTT. As protein: CASSRQYTEAFF.